The 3 T cell receptor beta chains reported below all come from one sample, sequenced in a study of response to subunit inactivated influenza vaccine. In TCRdb, the RT-PCR reads were re-called with MiXCR into one record per CDR3 protein. The sample has 200,000 to 250,000 distinct CDR3 sequences, 12% seen once. This material consisted of non-naive T cells sorted from PBMCs, taken around 14 days before vaccination. These receptors came from a man aged 50 to 60 who received an inactivated influenza vaccine.

This clonotype appeared a few times. This chain joins TRBV6-5 and TRBJ2-3; D possibly matches TRBD1 or TRBD2 (5 bases each). This CDR3 region has 15 residues. V shed 2 bases and J shed 2 bases, with 11 bases lying between them. Germline lookup yields CDR1 MNHEY and CDR2 SVGAGI. The CDR3 sequence is CASSYGQGPTDTQYF. CDR3 bases: TGTGCCAGCAGTTACGGTCAGGGACCCACAGATACGCAGTATTTT.

This clonotype was observed a few times. This chain connects TRBV6-1 to TRBJ2-5; tentatively, D is TRBD1 (6 bases). The germline gives CDR1 MNHNS, CDR2 SASEGT. The CDR3 is made up of 12 amino acids. V shed 10 bases and J shed 5 bases, with 14 bases lying between them. CDR3 in DNA: TGTGCCACCAAGCACAGGGACGAGACCCAGTACTTC. It specifies CATKHRDETQYF.

The chain has TRBV4-1 and TRBJ2-7; TRBD1 matches 8 bases. Germline V gene data show CDR1 as MGHRA and CDR2 as YSYEKL. Losses at the gene ends were 4 bases for V and 5 bases for J; bases not matched to a gene: 4. The CDR3 length is 13 residues. The CDR3 sequence is CASSPQTGDEQYF. The CDR3 DNA reads TGCGCCAGCAGCCCACAGACAGGGGACGAGCAGTACTTC.